The following is a T cell receptor (beta chain) sequence with its context. The CDR3 is 14 residues long. The germline V gene encodes CDR1 MNHEY and CDR2 SVGAGI. V gave up 0 bases and J gave up 7 bases, with 10 bases separating them. How the authors handled the data: Counts of nucleated cells, estimated from reference gene primer amplification, were obtained. Clones were sequenced by immunoSEQ multiplex PCR, and TCRdb holds only the in-frame ones, with some missing. V, J and clone size were drawn from that table, and D and trimming were deduced from the DNA. The profile covers approximately 150,000 clones, with 85% to 90% appearing a single time and 37% taken by the ten largest. The data were taken from a study of blood T cell repertoires in COVID-19. About the research overall: COVID-19 samples from acute and convalescent phases originated in the United States, Italy and Spain. The analysed material was cDNA or gDNA that came from T cells, B-cell-depleted T cells, or PBMCs.

The sequenced sample consisted of peripheral blood. The sequence was obtained from a middle-aged man who had recovered from COVID-19. The chain carries TRBV6-5 and TRBJ1-5, with D maybe TRBD1 (5 bases). The DNA for the CDR3 is TGTGCCAGCAGTTACTCGACGGGGGGGCAGCCCCAGCATTTT. Its translation: CASSYSTGGQPQHF.